A selection of T cell receptor beta chains follows, all from one sample in a study of CD8 T cells in ankylosing spondylitis. TCRdb re-called the 5' RACE reads through MiXCR, storing one row per CDR3 protein. The sample yields fewer than 350,000 distinct CDR3 sequences, roughly 11% seen once. Sequenced input: blood, either unsorted or a sorted T cell fraction (not recorded which). The origin of the receptors is a female donor with ankylosing spondylitis or in good health (not recorded which). The CDR3 runs from the conserved cysteine through the conserved F or W. Each record gives: clone size, J gene, CDR3 length, V gene, D gene, CDR3 protein, CDR3 DNA. A D gene is named only where the DNA matches it firmly. The size of a clone is reported for some rows only, either as once, few or many, or as a class for expanded clones.

>many|TRBJ2-7|14|TRBV5-6|TRBD2
CASSFSGASYEQYF
TGTGCCAGCAGCTTTAGCGGGGCTTCCTACGAGCAGTACTTC
>many|TRBJ1-6|14|TRBV20-1|TRBD1
CTRDRAIRGSPLHF
TGCACCCGGGACAGGGCCATCCGTGGTTCACCCCTCCACTTT
>few|TRBJ1-5|13|TRBV5-1|NA
CASSPEGSQPQHF
TGCGCCAGCAGCCCTGAGGGGTCGCAGCCCCAGCATTTT
>NA|TRBJ2-7|13|TRBV6-1|NA
CASTSWTFYEQYF
TGTGCCAGCACCTCATGGACATTCTACGAGCAGTACTTC
>NA|TRBJ2-2|15|TRBV20-1|NA
CSARPQNLSAGELFF
TGCAGTGCTAGGCCACAGAATCTATCTGCCGGGGAGCTGTTTTTT
>many|TRBJ1-6|9|TRBV20-1|NA
CSASSPLHF
TGCAGTGCTAGTTCACCCCTCCACTTT
>many|TRBJ2-5|15|TRBV5-1|NA
CASSLGSSDQETQYF
TGCGCCAGCAGCTTGGGTTCGTCAGACCAAGAGACCCAGTACTTC
>many|TRBJ1-1|13|TRBV5-1|NA
CASSLGGFSEAFF
TGCGCCAGCAGCTTGGGAGGGTTTAGTGAAGCTTTCTTT
>many|TRBJ2-6|18|TRBV6-1|NA
CASRGREGRSSGANVLTF
TGTGCCAGCAGGGGGCGCGAAGGGAGGAGCTCTGGGGCCAACGTCCTGACTTTC
>many|TRBJ2-3|14|TRBV7-2|NA
CASSSYTSTDTQYF
TGTGCCAGCAGCTCCTATACCTCCACAGATACGCAGTATTTT
>many|TRBJ1-2|15|TRBV7-2|NA
CASSLKQTQGYGYTF
TGTGCCAGCAGCTTAAAACAGACCCAAGGATATGGCTACACCTTC